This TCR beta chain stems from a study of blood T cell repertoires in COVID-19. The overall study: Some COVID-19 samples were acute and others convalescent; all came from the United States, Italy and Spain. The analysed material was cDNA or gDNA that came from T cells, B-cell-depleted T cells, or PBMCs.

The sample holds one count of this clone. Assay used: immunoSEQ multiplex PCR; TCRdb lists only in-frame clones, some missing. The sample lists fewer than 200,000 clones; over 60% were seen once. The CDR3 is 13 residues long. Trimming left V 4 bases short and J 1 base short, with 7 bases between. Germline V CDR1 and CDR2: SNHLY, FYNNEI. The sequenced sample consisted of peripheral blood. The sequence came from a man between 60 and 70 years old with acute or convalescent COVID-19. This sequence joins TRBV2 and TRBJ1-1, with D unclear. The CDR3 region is CASSVEGNTEAFF. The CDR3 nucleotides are TGTGCCAGCAGTGTTGAGGGGAACACTGAAGCTTTCTTT.